Listed here are 28 T cell receptor beta chains from one sample, sequenced in a study of blood T cells in healthy people across ages. A second about 6 to 12 cycle PCR used barcoded and J-beta primers. TCRdb used MiXCR to reprocess the 5' RACE reads, holding one entry per CDR3 protein. The profile covers around 800,000 distinct CDR3 sequences, with roughly 26% appearing a single time and less than 3.5% taken by the ten largest. The same sample was also used in a study of T cells of mothers and their children.

Sequencing was performed on blood. The receptors here all came from a boy between 10 and 17 years old in good health.

This clonotype was observed a few times. The chain couples TRBV29-1 to TRBJ1-4; tentative D call: TRBD1 (5 bases). Germline V lookup: CDR1 SQVTM, CDR2 ANQGSEA. The V and J ends lost 5 bases and 2 bases respectively, with 9 bases between them. This CDR3 has 13 amino acids. The CDR3 spells CSVPGGTNEKLFF. The CDR3 DNA reads TGCAGCGTTCCGGGGGGGACTAATGAAAAACTGTTTTTT.

The V and J genes are TRBV2 and TRBJ2-5, with TRBD1 identical over 8 bases. CDR3 length equals 13 residues. Trimming removed 7 bases from V and 5 bases from J; junction bases left unmatched: 6. Germline lookup yields CDR1 SNHLY and CDR2 FYNNEI. The DNA for the CDR3 is TGTGCCAGCATCCGGTCAGGGGGCGAGACCCAGTACTTC. This sequence encodes CASIRSGGETQYF. Filled out from reference TRBV2 and TRBJ2-5, the complete variable domain reads EPEVTQTPSHQVTQMGQEVILRCVPISNHLYFYWYRQILGQKVEFLVSFYNNEISEKSEIFDDQFSVERPDGSNFTLKIRSTKLEDSAMYFCASIRSGGETQYFGPGTRLLVL.

This clonotype has just a few counts. The J gene is TRBJ1-1, the V gene TRBV4-2; D gene unclear. Germline V gene data show CDR1 as LGHNA and CDR2 as YNFKEQ. This CDR3 spans 13 amino acids. Between the trimmed V and J ends, which lost 1 base and 10 bases, there was a span of 13 bases. The CDR3 coding sequence is TGTGCCAGCAGCCAAGTTGTACAAAATAGAGCTTTCTTT. Encoded protein: CASSQVVQNRAFF.

This clonotype was observed at least ten times. V gene TRBV24-1 combines with J gene TRBJ2-2; D is unresolved. The CDR3 has 16 residues. The ends were cut back, 1 base at V and 1 base at J, with 9 bases in the middle. Germline-derived CDR1 and CDR2 are KGHDR and SFDVKD. The chain's CDR3 is CATSDLKELNTGELFF. In nucleotides, the CDR3 is TGTGCCACCAGTGATTTAAAGGAACTGAACACCGGGGAGCTGTTTTTT.

The chain combines TRBV19 with TRBJ2-5, with D maybe TRBD1 (5 bases). Trimming stripped 7 bases from V and 1 base from J, with 16 bases between. This CDR3 comprises 15 residues. Germline lookup yields CDR1 LNHDA and CDR2 SQIVND (reference sequence). In DNA form, the CDR3 reads TGTGCCAGTAACCCTCTTCAGGGTTTCCAAGAGACCCAGTACTTC. This codes for CASNPLQGFQETQYF. Drawing the rest from reference TRBV19 and TRBJ2-5, the complete variable domain is DGGITQSPKYLFRKEGQNVTLSCEQNLNHDAMYWYRQDPGQGLRLIYYSQIVNDFQKGDIAEGYSVSREKKESFPLTVTSAQKNPTAFYLCASNPLQGFQETQYFGPGTRLLVL.

This chain links TRBV9 with TRBJ1-5, with D perhaps matching TRBD1 (5 bases). The CDR3 runs to 15 residues. The germline CDR1 and CDR2 sequences are SGDLS and YYNGEE. Trimming removed 2 bases from V and 5 bases from J, with 14 bases in between. CDR3 sequence: CASSVGVGAYQPQHF. As DNA, the CDR3 is TGTGCCAGCAGCGTCGGGGTCGGGGCGTATCAGCCCCAGCATTTT.

The CDR3: CASSLEAWAPALLNEAFF. CDR3 coding DNA: TGTGCCAGCAGCTTAGAGGCGTGGGCGCCCGCCCTGTTAAATGAAGCTTTCTTT. The chain has TRBV7-9 and TRBJ1-1; D gene ambiguous. The germline V gene has CDR1 SEHNR and CDR2 FQNEAQ (reference sequence). Trimming removed 1 base at V and 7 bases at J, with 25 bases between. This CDR3 has 18 residues.

This chain connects TRBV7-8 to TRBJ2-1; TRBD2 matches 8 bases. The CDR3 has 16 residues. The junction had 14 bases not matched to a gene; V was cut back by 4 bases and J by 9 bases. Germline V gene lookup returns CDR1 SGHVS and CDR2 FQNEAQ. This chain's CDR3 is CASSSQGAGVKGEQFF. As DNA, the CDR3 is TGTGCCAGCAGCTCCCAGGGAGCGGGAGTAAAGGGTGAGCAGTTCTTC.

V gene TRBV9 combines with J gene TRBJ1-2, with D possibly being TRBD1 (5 bases). Looked up from germline, CDR1 is SGDLS and CDR2 is YYNGEE. The CDR3 is made up of 16 amino acids. Between the trimmed V and J ends, which lost 3 bases and 7 bases, there was a span of 22 bases. CDR3 in DNA: TGTGCCAGCAGCGGGGCCTCCGGGACGACGACGTTTGGCTACACCTTC. This codes for CASSGASGTTTFGYTF.

The rearrangement uses TRBV12-3 or TRBV12-4 and TRBJ2-1, with 14 bases matching TRBD2. This CDR3 has 20 residues. J gave up 8 bases and V 6 bases, and 21 bases lay outside the gene matches. The CDR3 DNA sequence: TGTGCCAGCAGCCCCCTCGCCGGGACTAGCGGGAGTTGGTACTCGTATGAGCAGTTCTTC. This translates into CASSPLAGTSGSWYSYEQFF.

The chain has TRBV20-1 and TRBJ1-2; 7 positions match TRBD1. The CDR3 spans 12 residues. V shed 3 bases, J shed 7 bases, and the junction held 5 bases outside the gene matches. Germline V gene lookup returns CDR1 DFQATT and CDR2 SNEGSKA (reference sequence). CDR3 nucleotide sequence: TGCAGTGCTAGTGGGCAGGGGGTTGGCTACACCTTC. Protein sequence: CSASGQGVGYTF.

This clonotype appeared a few times. This sequence joins TRBV11-2 and TRBJ2-1; 16 bases are shared with TRBD2. Germline lookup yields CDR1 SGHAT and CDR2 FQNNGV. V lost 6 bases, J lost 3 bases, and 14 bases stayed unmatched. The CDR3 totals 20 residues. CDR3 protein: CASRPLRGTSGGAHYNEQFF. Here the CDR3 DNA reads TGTGCCAGCAGACCCCTACGCGGGACTAGCGGGGGGGCGCACTACAATGAGCAGTTCTTC. The complete variable domain, with remaining parts taken from reference TRBV11-2 and TRBJ2-1, reads EAGVAQSPRYKIIEKRQSVAFWCNPISGHATLYWYQQILGQGPKLLIQFQNNGVVDDSQLPKDRFSAERLKGVDSTLKIQPAKLEDSAVYLCASRPLRGTSGGAHYNEQFFGPGTRLTVL.

V gene TRBV29-1 combines with J gene TRBJ2-7, with D unresolved. CDR1 is SQVTM, CDR2 ANQGSEA, per germline. Trimming cost V 4 bases and J 5 bases, with 6 bases left between them. The CDR3 consists of 10 residues. Here the CDR3 reads CSVGSDEQYF. The CDR3 nucleotides read TGCAGCGTTGGGAGCGACGAGCAGTACTTC.

The chain combines TRBV5-1 with TRBJ1-4; 10 nucleotides align to TRBD1. The germline gives CDR1 SGHRS, CDR2 YFSETQ. V was clipped by 2 bases and J by 8 bases; unmatched bases: 6. The CDR3 loop spans 15 amino acids. CDR3 sequence (DNA): TGCGCCAGCAGCTTCTCCGGGACAGGGGAGGAAAAACTGTTTTTT. Protein: CASSFSGTGEEKLFF.

The chain uses TRBV7-9 and TRBJ1-1, with D tentatively TRBD1 (5 bases). Germline values: CDR1 SEHNR, CDR2 FQNEAQ (reference sequence). V was pared by 5 bases and J by 1 base, with 20 bases between. This CDR3 is 17 amino acids long. The CDR3 nucleotides read TGTGCCAGCAGCCCTAAAAAAACGAAGACAGAGAACACTGAAGCTTTCTTT. Encoded protein: CASSPKKTKTENTEAFF.

This clonotype was detected only once. The chain recombines TRBV20-1 with TRBJ1-2, with D uncertain. The CDR3 is 12 residues long. The germline V gene encodes CDR1 DFQATT and CDR2 SNEGSKA (reference sequence). Trimming pared 5 bases from V and 8 bases from J, leaving 15 bases between. This chain's CDR3 is CSAPIKVRGYTF. The CDR3, as DNA: TGCAGTGCTCCCATTAAGGTTCGAGGCTACACCTTC.

The gene calls are TRBV20-1 and TRBJ2-7; 9 bases fit TRBD2. The germline V gene encodes CDR1 DFQATT and CDR2 SNEGSKA (reference sequence). Trimming at V came to 6 bases and at J to 3 bases, leaving 9 bases not matched to a gene. CDR3 length: 14 amino acids. The CDR3 DNA is TGCAGTGCGCCCCTGGCTAGCGGGGACTACGAGCAGTACTTC. The encoded protein is CSAPLASGDYEQYF.

V usage is TRBV25-1 and J usage is TRBJ2-1; D gene uncertain. This CDR3 spans 16 amino acids. CDR1 is MGHDK, CDR2 SYGVNS, per germline. The V and J ends lost 1 base and 7 bases respectively, with 17 bases between them. This chain's CDR3 is CASSEFPSPGINEQFF. CDR3 in DNA: TGTGCCAGCAGTGAATTCCCAAGTCCAGGTATAAATGAGCAGTTCTTC.

The rearrangement links TRBV29-1 to TRBJ2-5; the match to TRBD1 covers 7 bases. V gave up 5 bases and J gave up 7 bases; unmatched junction bases: 7. The CDR3 has 12 residues. Germline V CDR1 and CDR2: SQVTM, ANQGSEA. CDR3 bases: TGCAGCGTTCGACAGGGCCGCCGGACCCAGTACTTC. This codes for CSVRQGRRTQYF. The full variable domain, rest sourced from reference TRBV29-1 and TRBJ2-5, is SAVISQKPSRDICQRGTSLTIQCQVDSQVTMMFWYRQQPGQSLTLIATANQGSEATYESGFVIDKFPISRPNLTFSTLTVSNMSPEDSSIYLCSVRQGRRTQYFGPGTRLLVL.

There are a few counts of this clonotype. V is TRBV7-9 and J is TRBJ2-1; D ambiguous. Germline V lookup: CDR1 SEHNR, CDR2 FQNEAQ (reference sequence). This CDR3 contains 12 residues. The V end was cut by 6 bases, the J end by 9 bases, with 12 bases between. DNA of the CDR3: TGTGCCAGCAGAATCTCTGGTGGTGAGCAGTTCTTC. This translates into CASRISGGEQFF.

The genes are TRBV3-1 and TRBJ1-2; D uncertain. This CDR3 comprises 14 residues. Trimming took off 1 base at V and 3 bases at J, with 9 bases between the two ends. The germline V gene encodes CDR1 LGHDT and CDR2 YNNKEL (reference sequence). CDR3 loop: CASSQGEGYYGYTF. CDR3 DNA sequence: TGTGCCAGCAGCCAAGGGGAAGGGTACTATGGCTACACCTTC. The variable domain in full, completed from reference TRBV3-1 and TRBJ1-2, reads DTAVSQTPKYLVTQMGNDKSIKCEQNLGHDTMYWYKQDSKKFLKIMFSYNNKELIINETVPNRFSPKSPDKAHLNLHINSLELGDSAVYFCASSQGEGYYGYTFGSGTRLTVV.

This clonotype has only a few counts. Compared with germline, one end of the junction differs, possibly owing to a read error. This chain connects TRBV20-1 to TRBJ2-2; TRBD1 matches 9 bases. This CDR3 is built from 14 residues. CDR1 is DFQATT and CDR2 is SNEGSKA in the germline V gene (reference sequence). The CDR3 nucleotides are TGCAGTGCTGGAGACAGGGGGAGCACCGGGGAGCTGTTTTTT. It codes for CSAGDRGSTGELFF.

The chain is built from TRBV10-3 and TRBJ2-1; possible D gene TRBD2, 5 bases. Trimming left V 7 bases short and J 8 bases short, with 15 bases between. The germline CDR1 and CDR2 sequences are ENHRY and SYGVKD. This CDR3 is 13 amino acids long. CDR3 nucleotide sequence: TGTGCCATCAAGAGGGAAGGACCCCATGAGCAGTTCTTC. Protein product: CAIKREGPHEQFF.

V and J are TRBV5-1 and TRBJ2-1; 10 bases align to TRBD1. CDR1 is SGHRS and CDR2 is YFSETQ in the germline V gene. With 0 bases clipped from V and 7 bases from J, the junction kept 4 bases outside the gene matches. The CDR3 has 15 amino acids. The CDR3 sequence: CASSLEGQGSNEQFF. As DNA, the CDR3 is TGCGCCAGCAGCTTGGAGGGACAGGGGTCGAATGAGCAGTTCTTC.

In its sample, this clonotype was seen a few times. The chain couples TRBV9 to TRBJ2-3, with TRBD1 matching over 7 bases. This CDR3 is 15 amino acids long. Looked up from germline, CDR1 is SGDLS and CDR2 is YYNGEE. V lost 3 bases to trimming and J lost 0 bases; unmatched junction nucleotides: 4. The CDR3 nucleotides read TGTGCCAGCAGCGCGGGACAGCAGAGCACAGATACGCAGTATTTT. Protein product: CASSAGQQSTDTQYF.

This clonotype was detected only a few times. V is TRBV27 and J is TRBJ1-6, with D tentatively TRBD1 (5 bases). CDR3 length: 13 amino acids. Between the trimmed V and J ends, which lost 6 bases and 7 bases, there was a span of 10 bases. Per the germline V gene, CDR1 is MNHEY and CDR2 is SMNVEV (reference sequence). CDR3 in DNA: TGTGCCAGCAGCCGCGACAGAAATTCACCCCTCCACTTT. This codes for CASSRDRNSPLHF.

This clonotype has just a few counts. The chain carries TRBV15 and TRBJ2-7; TRBD1 is a possible D gene (5 bases). V lost 0 bases and J 4 bases, leaving 10 bases between the germline ends. The germline gives CDR1 LNHNV, CDR2 YYDKDF (reference sequence). This CDR3 is 14 amino acids long. CDR3 DNA: TGTGCCACCAGCAGAGAAGGGGCAGGGTACGAGCAGTACTTC. Residues: CATSREGAGYEQYF.

This clonotype was found a few times. The CDR3 DNA sequence: TGTGCCAGCAGCGTAGGGGCGGGGGAGCAAGAGACCCAGTACTTC. Protein sequence: CASSVGAGEQETQYF. This sequence joins TRBV9 and TRBJ2-5; 7 bases match TRBD2. After removal of 0 bases from V and 2 bases from J, the junction contained 4 bases not matched to a gene. This CDR3 comprises 15 residues. Looked up from germline, CDR1 is SGDLS and CDR2 is YYNGEE.